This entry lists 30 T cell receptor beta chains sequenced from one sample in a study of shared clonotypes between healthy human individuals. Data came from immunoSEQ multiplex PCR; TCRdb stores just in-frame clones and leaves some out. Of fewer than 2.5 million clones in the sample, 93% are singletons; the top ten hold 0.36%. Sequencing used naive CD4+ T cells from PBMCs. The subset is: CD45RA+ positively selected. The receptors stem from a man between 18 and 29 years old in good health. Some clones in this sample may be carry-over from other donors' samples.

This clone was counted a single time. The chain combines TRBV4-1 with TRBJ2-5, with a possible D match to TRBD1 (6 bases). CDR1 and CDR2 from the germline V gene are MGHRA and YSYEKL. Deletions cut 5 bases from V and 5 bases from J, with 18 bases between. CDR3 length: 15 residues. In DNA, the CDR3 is TGCGCCAGCAGCGGGATAGGAACGAGGGGGGAGACCCAGTACTTC. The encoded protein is CASSGIGTRGETQYF.

CDR3 nucleotide sequence: TGTGCCACCAGCAGACCCGAGGGGGATAATGAAAAACTGTTTTTT. It specifies CATSRPEGDNEKLFF. The V call is TRBV15, the J call TRBJ1-4, with D possibly matching TRBD1 (6 bases). CDR1 is LNHNV and CDR2 is YYDKDF in the germline V gene (reference sequence). The CDR3 runs 15 residues. Trimming left V 2 bases short and J 4 bases short, with 11 bases between.

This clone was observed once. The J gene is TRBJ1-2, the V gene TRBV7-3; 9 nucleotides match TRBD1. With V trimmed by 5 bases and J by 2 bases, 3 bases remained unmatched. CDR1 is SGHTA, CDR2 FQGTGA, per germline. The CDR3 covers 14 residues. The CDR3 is CASSPDRGNYGYTF. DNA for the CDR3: TGTGCCAGCAGCCCCGACAGGGGGAACTATGGCTACACCTTC. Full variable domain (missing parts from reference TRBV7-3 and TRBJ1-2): GAGVSQTPSNKVTEKGKYVELRCDPISGHTALYWYRQSLGQGPEFLIYFQGTGAADDSGLPNDRFFAVRPEGSVSTLKIQRTERGDSAVYLCASSPDRGNYGYTFGSGTRLTVV.

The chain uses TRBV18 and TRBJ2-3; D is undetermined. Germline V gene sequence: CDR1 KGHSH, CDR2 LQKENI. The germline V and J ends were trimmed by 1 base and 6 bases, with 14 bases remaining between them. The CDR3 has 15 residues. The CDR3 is CASSPQGSVRDTQYF. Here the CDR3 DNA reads TGTGCCAGCTCACCACAGGGATCAGTGAGGGATACGCAGTATTTT.

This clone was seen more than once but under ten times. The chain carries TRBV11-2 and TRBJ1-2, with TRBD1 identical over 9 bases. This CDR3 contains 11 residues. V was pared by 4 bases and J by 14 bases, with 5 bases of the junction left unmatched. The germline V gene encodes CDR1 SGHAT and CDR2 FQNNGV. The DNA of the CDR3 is TGTGCCAGCAGCTCCACAGGGGGCCATACCTTC. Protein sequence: CASSSTGGHTF.

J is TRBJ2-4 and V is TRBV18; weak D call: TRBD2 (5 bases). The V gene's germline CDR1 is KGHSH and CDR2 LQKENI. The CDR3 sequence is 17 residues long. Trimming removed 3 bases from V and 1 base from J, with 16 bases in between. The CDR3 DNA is TGTGCCAGCTCACCCGACTCACCGGGGATCGCCAAAAACATTCAGTACTTC. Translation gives CASSPDSPGIAKNIQYF. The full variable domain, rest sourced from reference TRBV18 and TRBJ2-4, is NAGVMQNPRHLVRRRGQEARLRCSPMKGHSHVYWYRQLPEEGLKFMVYLQKENIIDESGMPKERFSAEFPKEGPSILRIQQVVRGDSAAYFCASSPDSPGIAKNIQYFGAGTRLSVL.

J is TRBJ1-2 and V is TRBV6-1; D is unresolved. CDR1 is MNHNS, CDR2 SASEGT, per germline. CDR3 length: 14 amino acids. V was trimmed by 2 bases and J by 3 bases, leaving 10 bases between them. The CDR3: CASSETVFDYGYTF. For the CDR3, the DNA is TGTGCCAGCAGTGAAACGGTTTTCGACTATGGCTACACCTTC.

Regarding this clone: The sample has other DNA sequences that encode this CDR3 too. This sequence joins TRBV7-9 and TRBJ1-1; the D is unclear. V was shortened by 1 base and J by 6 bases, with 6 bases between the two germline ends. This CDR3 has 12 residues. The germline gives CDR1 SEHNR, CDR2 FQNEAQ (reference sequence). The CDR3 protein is CASSLVGAEAFF. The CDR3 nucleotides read TGTGCCAGCAGCTTAGTTGGTGCTGAAGCTTTCTTT.

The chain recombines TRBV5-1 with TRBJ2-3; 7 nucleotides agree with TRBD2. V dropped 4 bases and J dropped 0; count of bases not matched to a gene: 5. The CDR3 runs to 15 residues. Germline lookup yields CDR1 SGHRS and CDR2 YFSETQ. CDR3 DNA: TGCGCCAGCAGCCCGACTAGCCCTAGCACAGATACGCAGTATTTT. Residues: CASSPTSPSTDTQYF.

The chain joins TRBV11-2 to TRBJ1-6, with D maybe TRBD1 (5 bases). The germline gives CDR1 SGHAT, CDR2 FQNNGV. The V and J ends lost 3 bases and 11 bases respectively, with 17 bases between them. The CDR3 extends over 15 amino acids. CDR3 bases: TGTGCCAGCAGCTTGAGGGGCGCGAGTAGTGCACCCCTCCACTTT. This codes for CASSLRGASSAPLHF.

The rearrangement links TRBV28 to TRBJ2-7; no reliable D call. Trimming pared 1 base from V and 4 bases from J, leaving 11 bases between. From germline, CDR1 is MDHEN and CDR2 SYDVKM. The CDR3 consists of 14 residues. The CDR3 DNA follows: TGTGCCAGCAGTTTATCGCGGAGTAAGTACGAGCAGTACTTC. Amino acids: CASSLSRSKYEQYF.

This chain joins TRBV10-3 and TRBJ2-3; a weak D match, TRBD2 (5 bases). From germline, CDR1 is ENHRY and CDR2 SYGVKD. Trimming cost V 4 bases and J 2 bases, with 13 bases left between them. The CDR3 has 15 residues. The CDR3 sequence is CAISVQEALTDTQYF. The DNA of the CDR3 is TGTGCCATCAGTGTCCAGGAGGCCCTCACAGATACGCAGTATTTT.

The CDR3 DNA is TGTGCCAGCAGCTATGGGGGTCTCGATGAAAAACTGTTTTTT. The encoded protein is CASSYGGLDEKLFF. This chain links TRBV6-6 with TRBJ1-4; a possible D gene is TRBD1 (5 bases). Germline CDR1 and CDR2: MNHNY and SVGAGI (reference sequence). V shed 6 bases and J shed 6 bases, with 14 bases lying between them. The CDR3 loop spans 14 amino acids.

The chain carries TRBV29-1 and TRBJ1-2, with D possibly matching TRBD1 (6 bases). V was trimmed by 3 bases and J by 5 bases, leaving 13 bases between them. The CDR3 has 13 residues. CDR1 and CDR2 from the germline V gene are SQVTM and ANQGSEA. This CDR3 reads CSVDRGAGYGYTF. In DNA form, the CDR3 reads TGCAGCGTTGATCGGGGGGCCGGGTATGGCTACACCTTC.

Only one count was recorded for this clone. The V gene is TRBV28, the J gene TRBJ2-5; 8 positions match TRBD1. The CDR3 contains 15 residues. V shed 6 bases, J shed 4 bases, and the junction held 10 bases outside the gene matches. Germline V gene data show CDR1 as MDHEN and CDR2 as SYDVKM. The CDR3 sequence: CASRSQGVGGETQYF. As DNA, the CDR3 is TGTGCCAGCAGATCACAGGGGGTTGGGGGAGAGACCCAGTACTTC.

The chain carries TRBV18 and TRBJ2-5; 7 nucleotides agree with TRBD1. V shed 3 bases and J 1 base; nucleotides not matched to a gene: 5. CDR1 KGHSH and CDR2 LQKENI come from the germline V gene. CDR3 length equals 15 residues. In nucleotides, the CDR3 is TGTGCCAGCTCACCCGACAGGGTGGTCCAAGAGACCCAGTACTTC. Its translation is CASSPDRVVQETQYF.

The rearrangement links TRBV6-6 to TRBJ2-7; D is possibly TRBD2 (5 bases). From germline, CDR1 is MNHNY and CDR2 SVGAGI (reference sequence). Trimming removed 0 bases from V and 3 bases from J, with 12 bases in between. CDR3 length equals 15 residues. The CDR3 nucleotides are TGTGCCAGCAGTTACTCGATAAACGGGGACTACGAGCAGTACTTC. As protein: CASSYSINGDYEQYF.

The CDR3 coding sequence is TGTGCCAGCAGTTACAACCTGGGGGGTACTGGGGCCAACGTCCTGACTTTC. Translation: CASSYNLGGTGANVLTF. The rearrangement links TRBV28 to TRBJ2-6; D is perhaps TRBD2 (6 bases). V lost 4 bases, J lost 2 bases, and 15 bases lay in between. The CDR3 is 17 amino acids. CDR1 is MDHEN, CDR2 SYDVKM, per germline. Together with reference TRBV28 and TRBJ2-6, the CDR3 gives the full variable domain: DVKVTQSSRYLVKRTGEKVFLECVQDMDHENMFWYRQDPGLGLRLIYFSYDVKMKEKGDIPEGYSVSREKKERFSLILESASTNQTSMYLCASSYNLGGTGANVLTFGAGSRLTVL.

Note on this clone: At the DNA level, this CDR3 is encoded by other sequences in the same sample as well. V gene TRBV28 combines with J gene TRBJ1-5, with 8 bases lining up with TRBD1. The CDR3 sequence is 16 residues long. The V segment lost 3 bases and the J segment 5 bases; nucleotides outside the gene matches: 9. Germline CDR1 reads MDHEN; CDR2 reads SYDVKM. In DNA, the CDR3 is TGTGCCAGCAGTTTGGCCGACAGGGGACGGGATCAGCCCCAGCATTTT. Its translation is CASSLADRGRDQPQHF.

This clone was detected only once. The CDR3 coding sequence is TGTGCCAGCAGTTACGGACGGGATACGCAGTATTTT. Its translation is CASSYGRDTQYF. V and J are TRBV6-5 and TRBJ2-3; D remains ambiguous. Germline CDR1 and CDR2: MNHEY and SVGAGI. The CDR3 sequence is 12 residues long. V lost 2 bases and J 6 bases, leaving 6 bases between the germline ends.

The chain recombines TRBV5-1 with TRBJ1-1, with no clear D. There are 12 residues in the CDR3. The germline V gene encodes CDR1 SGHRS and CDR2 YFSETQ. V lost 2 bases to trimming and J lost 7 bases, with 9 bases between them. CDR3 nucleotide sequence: TGCGCCAGCAGCTTCACTTCTGGTGAAGCTTTCTTT. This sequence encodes CASSFTSGEAFF.

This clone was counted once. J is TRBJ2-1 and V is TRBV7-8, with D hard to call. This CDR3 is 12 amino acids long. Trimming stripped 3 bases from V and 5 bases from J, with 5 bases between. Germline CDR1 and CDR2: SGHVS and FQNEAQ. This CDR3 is CASSFYHNEQFF. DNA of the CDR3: TGTGCCAGCAGCTTCTACCACAATGAGCAGTTCTTC.

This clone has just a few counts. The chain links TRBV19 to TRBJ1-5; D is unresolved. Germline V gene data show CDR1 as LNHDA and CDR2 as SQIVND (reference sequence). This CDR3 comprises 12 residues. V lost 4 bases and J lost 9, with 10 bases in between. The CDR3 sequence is CASSRGEPPQHF. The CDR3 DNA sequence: TGTGCCAGTAGTAGGGGTGAGCCGCCCCAGCATTTT.

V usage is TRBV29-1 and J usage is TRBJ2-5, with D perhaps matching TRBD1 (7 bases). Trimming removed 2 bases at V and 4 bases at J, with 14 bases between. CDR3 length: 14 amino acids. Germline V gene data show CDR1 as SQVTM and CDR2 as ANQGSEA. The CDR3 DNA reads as TGCAGCGTTGAAAGAGCTCAGGGGGGAGAGACCCAGTACTTC. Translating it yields CSVERAQGGETQYF.

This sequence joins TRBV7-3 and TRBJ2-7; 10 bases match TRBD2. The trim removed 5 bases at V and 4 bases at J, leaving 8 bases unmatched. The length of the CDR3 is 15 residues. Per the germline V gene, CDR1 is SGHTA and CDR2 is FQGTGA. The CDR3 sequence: CASSPTSGIYYEQYF. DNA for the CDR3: TGTGCCAGCAGCCCAACTAGCGGGATTTATTACGAGCAGTACTTC. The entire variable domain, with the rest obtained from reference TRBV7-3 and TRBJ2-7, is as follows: GAGVSQTPSNKVTEKGKYVELRCDPISGHTALYWYRQSLGQGPEFLIYFQGTGAADDSGLPNDRFFAVRPEGSVSTLKIQRTERGDSAVYLCASSPTSGIYYEQYFGPGTRLTVT.

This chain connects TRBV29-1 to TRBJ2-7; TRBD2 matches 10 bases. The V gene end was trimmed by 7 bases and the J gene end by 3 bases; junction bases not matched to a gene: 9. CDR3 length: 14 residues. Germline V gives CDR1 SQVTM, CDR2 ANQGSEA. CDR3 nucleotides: TGCAGCGGAATGGGACTAGCGACCTACTACGAGCAGTACTTC. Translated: CSGMGLATYYEQYF.

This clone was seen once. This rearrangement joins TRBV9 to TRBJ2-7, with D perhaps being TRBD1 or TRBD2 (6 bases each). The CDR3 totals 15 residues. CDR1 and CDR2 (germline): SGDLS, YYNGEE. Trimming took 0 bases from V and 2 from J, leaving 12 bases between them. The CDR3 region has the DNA TGTGCCAGCAGCGTAGCGGGGGCTCCCCCCTACGAGCAGTACTTC. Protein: CASSVAGAPPYEQYF.

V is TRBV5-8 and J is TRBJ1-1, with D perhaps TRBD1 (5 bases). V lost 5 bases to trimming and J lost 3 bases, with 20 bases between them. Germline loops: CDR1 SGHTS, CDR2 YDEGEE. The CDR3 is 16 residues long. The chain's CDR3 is CASSAGYLSLYTEAFF. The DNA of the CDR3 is TGTGCCAGCAGTGCAGGGTACCTAAGCCTCTACACTGAAGCTTTCTTT.

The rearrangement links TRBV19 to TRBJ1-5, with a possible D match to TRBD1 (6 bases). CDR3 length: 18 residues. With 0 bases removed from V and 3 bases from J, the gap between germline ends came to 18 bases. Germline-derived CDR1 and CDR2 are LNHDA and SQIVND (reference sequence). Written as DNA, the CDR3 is TGTGCCAGTAGTATAGATCTTCAGGGAACAGGGCTCAATCAGCCCCAGCATTTT. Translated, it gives CASSIDLQGTGLNQPQHF.

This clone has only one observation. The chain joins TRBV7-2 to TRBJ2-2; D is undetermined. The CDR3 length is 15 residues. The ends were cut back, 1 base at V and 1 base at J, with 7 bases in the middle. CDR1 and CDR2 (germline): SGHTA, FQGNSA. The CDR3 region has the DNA TGTGCCAGCAGCTTAGGGTTAGGGAACACCGGGGAGCTGTTTTTT. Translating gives CASSLGLGNTGELFF.